This paragraph covers one T cell receptor (beta chain) sequence. In the authors' methods: For nucleated cells, counts were estimated from reference gene primer amplification. The assay was immunoSEQ multiplex PCR, and TCRdb's table has in-frame clones only and misses some. That table supplies the V and J calls and clone size; D and trimming were determined from the DNA. The sample shows 95,000 to 150,000 clones, around nine tenths of them seen only once. CDR1 is SGHRS, CDR2 YFSETQ, per germline. CDR3 length: 16 amino acids. The V segment lost 2 bases and the J segment 7 bases; nucleotides outside the gene matches: 10. This entry belongs to a study of blood T cell repertoires in COVID-19. Study background: COVID-19 samples, acute and convalescent, were from the United States, Italy and Spain. Sample material is recorded as cDNA or gDNA derived from T cells, B-cell-depleted T cells, or PBMCs.

The rearrangement uses TRBV5-1 and TRBJ1-1; 11 bases are a match to TRBD1. The source of this sequence is a woman over 75 with acute or convalescent COVID-19. The source material was peripheral blood. The CDR3 DNA is TGCGCCAGCAGCTTAGGGATGGGGACAGGGGGTTTTGAAGCTTTCTTT. Residues: CASSLGMGTGGFEAFF.